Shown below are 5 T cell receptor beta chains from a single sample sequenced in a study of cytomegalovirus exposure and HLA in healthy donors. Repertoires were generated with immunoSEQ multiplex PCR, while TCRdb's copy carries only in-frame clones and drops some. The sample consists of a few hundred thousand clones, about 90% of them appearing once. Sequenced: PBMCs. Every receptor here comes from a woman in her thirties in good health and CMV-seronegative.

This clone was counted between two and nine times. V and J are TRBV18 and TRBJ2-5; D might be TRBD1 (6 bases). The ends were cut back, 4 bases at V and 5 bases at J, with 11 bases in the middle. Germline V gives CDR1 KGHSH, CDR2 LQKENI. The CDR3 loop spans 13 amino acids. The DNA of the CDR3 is TGTGCCAGCTCACTAGGAAGGGGGGAGACCCAGTACTTC. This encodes CASSLGRGETQYF.

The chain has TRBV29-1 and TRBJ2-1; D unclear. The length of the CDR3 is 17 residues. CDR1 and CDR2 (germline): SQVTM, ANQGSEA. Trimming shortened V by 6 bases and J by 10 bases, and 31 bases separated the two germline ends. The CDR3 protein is CSVSRLTAALPYFEQFF. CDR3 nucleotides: TGCAGCGTCTCCCGCCTTACGGCGGCGCTACCCTATTTCGAGCAGTTCTTC.

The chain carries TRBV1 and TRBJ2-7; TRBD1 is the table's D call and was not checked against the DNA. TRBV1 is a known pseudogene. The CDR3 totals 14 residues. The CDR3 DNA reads TGCACCAGCAGCCGACGGGACAGTCTCTACGAGCAGTACTTC. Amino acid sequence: CTSSRRDSLYEQYF.

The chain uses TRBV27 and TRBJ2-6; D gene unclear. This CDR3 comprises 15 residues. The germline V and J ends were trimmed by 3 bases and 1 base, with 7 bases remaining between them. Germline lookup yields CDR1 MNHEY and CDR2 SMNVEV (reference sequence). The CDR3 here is CASSLWGSGANVLTF. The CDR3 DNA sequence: TGTGCCAGCAGTTTGTGGGGATCTGGGGCCAACGTCCTGACTTTC.

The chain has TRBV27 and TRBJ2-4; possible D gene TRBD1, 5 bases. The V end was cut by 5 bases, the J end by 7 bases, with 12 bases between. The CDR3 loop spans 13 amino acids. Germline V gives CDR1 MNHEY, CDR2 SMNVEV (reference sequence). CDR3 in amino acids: CASSHEKGNIQYF. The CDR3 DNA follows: TGTGCCAGCAGTCACGAGAAGGGGAACATTCAGTACTTC.